Listed below are T cell receptor beta chains from one sample, sequenced in a study of CD8+CD57+ T cells in acquired aplastic anemia. TCRdb re-derived calls from the reads in MiXCR, one entry per CDR3 protein. The sample carries over 150,000 distinct CDR3 sequences, more than 60% recorded once. The material sequenced was sorted CD4+, CD8+, or CD8+CD57+ T cells (not recorded which) from PBMCs. These receptors came from a human donor with aplastic anemia. Each CDR3 is given with its conserved first and last residue. The D gene is left open where the match is weak. The listing skips clone size in some rows; elsewhere it reads once, few, many or a size class.

>.|14|TRBV7-3|TRBJ2-1|once
CASSLGGAVNEQFF
TGTGCCAGCAGCTTAGGGGGGGCCGTCAATGAGCAGTTCTTC
>TRBD1|13|TRBV29-1|TRBJ1-2|.
CSVEDYGTGSYTF
TGCAGCGTTGAAGATTACGGGACAGGGAGCTACACCTTC
>TRBD1|15|TRBV5-4|TRBJ1-2|.
CASSRTGQGLGGYTF
TGTGCCAGCAGCAGAACGGGACAGGGCCTCGGTGGCTACACCTTC
>.|16|TRBV25-1|TRBJ1-2|.
CASSDARGGLDYGYTF
TGTGCCAGCAGTGACGCAAGGGGTGGCTTAGACTATGGCTACACCTTC
>.|14|TRBV5-1|TRBJ1-5|.
CASSSFSAGQPQHF
TGTGCCAGCAGCTCTTTTAGCGCGGGACAGCCCCAGCATTTT
>TRBD1|12|TRBV20-1|TRBJ2-7|few
CSAGRQGFEQYF
TGCAGTGCTGGACGACAGGGGTTCGAGCAGTACTTC
>.|14|TRBV27|TRBJ1-6|many
CASSFERLWSPLHF
TGTGCCAGCAGTTTCGAAAGGCTATGGTCACCCCTCCACTTT
>.|15|TRBV7-6|TRBJ2-5|.
CASSLGGTLRETQYF
TGTGCCAGCAGCTTAGGGGGGACCTTACGAGAGACCCAGTACTTC
>.|9|TRBV20-1|TRBJ2-5|.
CSARDPGDF
TGCAGTGCTAGAGACCCGGGGGACTTC
>.|13|TRBV10-3|TRBJ2-7|.
CAISETGPYEQYF
TGTGCCATCAGTGAGACGGGACCCTACGAGCAGTACTTC
>.|15|TRBV7-2|TRBJ2-3|once
CASSLGATTTDTQYF
TGTGCCAGCAGCTTAGGAGCGACAACCACAGATACGCAGTATTTT
>.|13|TRBV24-1|TRBJ1-1|.
CATSDRDTAEAFF
TGTGCCACCAGTGACAGGGACACGGCTGAAGCTTTCTTT
>.|13|TRBV2|TRBJ2-7|.
CASTPGESYAQYF
TGTGCCAGCACACCGGGAGAGTCCTACGCGCAGTACTTC
>.|14|TRBV6-5|TRBJ1-1|.
CASSYRGADTEAFF
TGTGCCAGCAGTTACCGGGGGGCGGACACTGAGGCTTTCTTT
>.|11|TRBV30|TRBJ1-1|.
CAWNVNTEAFF
TGTGCCTGGAACGTAAACACTGAAGCTTTCTTT
>TRBD1|14|TRBV7-6|TRBJ1-2|.
CASRPWDRGPGYTF
TGTGCCAGCAGACCATGGGACAGGGGACCTGGCTACACCTTC
>TRBD2|17|TRBV2|TRBJ2-7|.
CASRNIPGREVPYEQYF
TGTGCCAGCAGGAACATCCCGGGGCGGGAGGTTCCCTACGAGCAGTACTTC
>.|12|TRBV7-9|TRBJ1-6|.
CASAIVDSPLHF
TGTGCCAGCGCTATTGTGGATTCACCCCTCCACTTT
>.|14|TRBV7-7|TRBJ1-2|.
CASSLAGTNYGYTF
TGTGCTAGCAGCTTAGCGGGGACCAACTATGGCTACACCTTC
>.|15|TRBV7-9|TRBJ2-1|.
CASSLRPGSYNEQFF
TGTGCCAGCAGCTTACGACCTGGCTCTTACAATGAGCAGTTCTTC
>.|16|TRBV14|TRBJ2-5|few
CASSQEARAGQETQYF
TGTGCCAGCAGCCAAGAAGCCAGGGCCGGCCAAGAGACCCAGTACTTC
>TRBD1|15|TRBV19|TRBJ1-6|many
CASTLRTGGNSPLHF
TGTGCCAGTACCCTAAGGACAGGGGGTAATTCACCCCTCCACTTT
>TRBD1|12|TRBV2|TRBJ2-7|.
CASRQGGGEQYF
TGTGCCAGCAGACAGGGGGGAGGCGAGCAGTACTTC
>.|12|TRBV2|TRBJ2-1|.
CAGRLYGNEQFF
TGTGCCGGCCGACTTTACGGTAACGAGCAGTTCTTC
>.|12|TRBV9|TRBJ1-2|.
CASSRANYGYTF
TGTGCCAGCAGCCGAGCTAACTATGGCTACACCTTC
>.|14|TRBV7-9|TRBJ2-1|.
CASSLTVAGSEQFF
TGTGCCAGCAGCTTAACGGTGGCGGGGAGTGAGCAGTTCTTC
>TRBD1|18|TRBV7-9|TRBJ2-6|many
CASSSTTGANSGANVLTF
TGTGCCAGCAGCTCGACGACAGGGGCCAACTCTGGGGCCAACGTCCTGACTTTC
>.|15|TRBV24-1|TRBJ1-2|.
CATSDGGYRNYGYTF
TGTGCCACCAGTGATGGAGGGTACAGAAACTATGGCTACACCTTC
>.|15|TRBV12-3/TRBV12-4|TRBJ2-2|many
CASSFDKGVTGELFF
TGTGCCAGCAGTTTCGATAAAGGGGTCACCGGGGAGCTGTTTTTT
>TRBD1|14|TRBV2|TRBJ2-1|.
CATLPGTGVNEQFF
TGTGCCACCCTTCCCGGGACAGGGGTCAATGAGCAGTTCTTC
>.|16|TRBV25-1|TRBJ2-7|.
CASSATYRESPSKQYF
TGTGCCAGCAGTGCCACATATAGGGAATCACCGAGCAAGCAGTACTTC
>.|14|TRBV9|TRBJ2-7|few
CASSVGSASNEQYF
TGTGCCAGCAGCGTAGGAAGTGCGAGTAACGAGCAGTACTTC
>.|13|TRBV7-3|TRBJ1-1|.
CASSQTVGTEAFF
TGTGCCAGCAGCCAGACAGTAGGGACTGAAGCTTTCTTT
>.|13|TRBV4-2|TRBJ2-7|many
CASSQDSGNEQYF
TGTGCCAGCAGCCAAGATTCAGGGAACGAGCAGTACTTC
>.|13|TRBV7-8|TRBJ2-7|.
CASSYGTPYEQYF
TGTGCCAGCAGCTACGGGACTCCCTACGAGCAGTACTTC
>.|14|TRBV29-1|TRBJ1-2|.
CSVGGDGAGYGYTF
TGCAGCGTTGGGGGGGACGGGGCAGGATATGGCTACACCTTC
>.|15|TRBV5-1|TRBJ1-5|.
CASSPGTTSNQPQHF
TGCGCCAGCAGCCCCGGGACAACGAGCAATCAGCCCCAGCATTTT
>.|15|TRBV2|TRBJ1-2|.
CASSVIVATNHGYTF
TGTGCCAGCAGTGTAATAGTCGCGACAAACCATGGCTACACCTTC
>TRBD2|15|TRBV19|TRBJ2-7|once
CASSPVGRERYEQYF
TGTGCCAGTAGTCCCGTAGGGAGGGAGCGGTACGAGCAGTACTTC
>TRBD1|14|TRBV7-9|TRBJ1-1|.
CASSARGQAIGAFF
TGTGCCAGCAGCGCACGGGGACAGGCAATTGGAGCTTTCTTT
>TRBD1|16|TRBV12-3/TRBV12-4|TRBJ1-2|many
CASSSWDSRSNYGYTF
TGTGCCAGCAGTTCCTGGGACAGCCGATCTAACTATGGCTACACCTTC
>.|12|TRBV30|TRBJ1-2|.
CACSYGGYGYTF
TGTGCCTGTAGTTACGGAGGCTATGGCTATACCTTC
>TRBD1|17|TRBV7-2|TRBJ1-1|.
CASRGGQGRSGTREAFF
TGTGCCAGCAGGGGGGGACAGGGGCGGAGTGGTACTCGTGAAGCTTTCTTT
>TRBD1|16|TRBV19|TRBJ1-1|.
CASSIRDSNIGAEAFF
TGTGCCAGTAGTATCCGGGACAGCAATATCGGGGCTGAAGCTTTCTTT
>.|15|TRBV7-2|TRBJ2-3|.
CASSFPLTGGNEQYF
TGTGCCAGCAGCTTTCCACTGACCGGGGGCAATGAGCAGTATTTT
>.|15|TRBV7-8|TRBJ2-5|.
CASSLGGGVAETQYF
TGTGCCAGCAGCTTAGGAGGGGGTGTAGCGGAGACCCAGTACTTC